Listed below are T cell receptor beta chains from one sample, sequenced in a study of control samples from healthy donors and cancer patients. TCRdb's table, derived via immunoSEQ multiplex PCR, lists solely in-frame clones and lacks some. The table shows about 170,000 clones, with 70% to 90% occurring only once. The sample consisted of blood. The origin of the receptors is a woman in her 30s in good health. Each CDR3 is given with its conserved first and last residue.

V gene	J gene	CDR3 protein
TRBV4-2	TRBJ1-2	CASSQVEESGYGYTF
TRBV28	TRBJ2-7	CASRPRDYSYEQYF
TRBV7-9	TRBJ2-1	CASSLTVLAGVRNEQFF
TRBV19	TRBJ2-6	CASSSYRSSGANVLTF
TRBV7-9	TRBJ2-1	CASRPGSYNEQFF
TRBV14	TRBJ2-7	CASSQDSRLRRYEQYF
TRBV12-3/TRBV12-4	TRBJ2-7	CASSRRGPYEQYF
TRBV24-1	TRBJ2-3	CATSDLPPRTASTDTQYF
TRBV30	TRBJ2-5	CAWAGGRPGTQYF
TRBV3-1/TRBV3-2	TRBJ1-1	CASSQGGAPGEAFF
TRBV6-4	TRBJ1-2	CASSQDGAYYGYTF
TRBV5-1	TRBJ2-1	CASSLGGAKSSYNEQFF
TRBV2	TRBJ2-7	CASSGGGVASYEQYF
TRBV13	TRBJ2-3	CASSHWTSGGASTQYF
TRBV18	TRBJ1-4	CASSLQNNEKLFF
TRBV28	TRBJ1-3	CASSFHSGNTIYF
TRBV5-1	TRBJ2-7	CASSLAAEAYEQYF
TRBV28	TRBJ1-2	CASRPPQGAAGGYTF
TRBV27	TRBJ2-1	CASSFKGYNEQFF
TRBV19	TRBJ2-5	CASRLGTSGAETQYF
TRBV7-2	TRBJ2-1	CASSPRASGNNEQFF
TRBV19	TRBJ2-3	CASSSSQGGTDTQYF